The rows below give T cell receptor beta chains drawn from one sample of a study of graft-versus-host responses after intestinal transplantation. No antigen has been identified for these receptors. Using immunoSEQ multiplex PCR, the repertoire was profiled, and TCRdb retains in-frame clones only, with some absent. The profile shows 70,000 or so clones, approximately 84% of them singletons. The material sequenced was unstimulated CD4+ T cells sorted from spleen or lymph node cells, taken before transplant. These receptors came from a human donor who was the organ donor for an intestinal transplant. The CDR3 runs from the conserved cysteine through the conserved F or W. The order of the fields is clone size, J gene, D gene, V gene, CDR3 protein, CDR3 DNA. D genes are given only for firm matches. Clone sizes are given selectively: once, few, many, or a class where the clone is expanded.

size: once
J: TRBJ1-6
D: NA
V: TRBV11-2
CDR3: CASSLGQYNSPLHF
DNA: TGTGCCAGCAGCTTAGGACAATATAATTCACCCCTCCACTTT

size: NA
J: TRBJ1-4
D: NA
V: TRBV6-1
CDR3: CASSEGTSSEKLFF
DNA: TGTGCCAGCAGTGAAGGCACCTCGAGTGAAAAACTGTTTTTT

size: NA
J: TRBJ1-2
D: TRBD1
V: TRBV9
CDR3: CASSVSGTAYGYTF
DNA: TGTGCCAGCAGCGTTTCCGGGACAGCATATGGCTACACCTTC

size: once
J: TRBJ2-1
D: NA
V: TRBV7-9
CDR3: CASSSKRGLVDNEQFF
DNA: TGTGCCAGCAGCTCCAAGAGAGGTCTAGTGGACAATGAGCAGTTCTTC

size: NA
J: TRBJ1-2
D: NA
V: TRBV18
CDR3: CASSPLEIDYGYTF
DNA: TGTGCCAGCTCACCCCTGGAGATTGACTATGGCTACACCTTC

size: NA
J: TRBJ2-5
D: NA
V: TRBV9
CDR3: CASSGLGSGVQETQYF
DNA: TGTGCCAGCAGCGGACTCGGGAGTGGGGTCCAAGAGACCCAGTACTTC

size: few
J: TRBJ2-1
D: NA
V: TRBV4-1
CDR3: CASSQAEKSSYNEQFF
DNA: TGCGCCAGCAGCCAAGCGGAGAAGAGCTCCTACAATGAGCAGTTCTTC

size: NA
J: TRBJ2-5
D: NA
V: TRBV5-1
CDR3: CASSWRFEGTQYF
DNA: TGCGCCAGCAGCTGGAGGTTCGAAGGGACCCAGTACTTC

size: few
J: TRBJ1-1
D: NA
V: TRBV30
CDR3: CAWSVLRANTEAFF
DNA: TGTGCCTGGAGTGTACTCAGGGCGAACACTGAAGCTTTCTTT

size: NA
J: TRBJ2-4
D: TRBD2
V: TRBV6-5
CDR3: CASSRGGKGDIQYF
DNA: TGTGCCAGCAGCCGGGGGGGAAAGGGGGACATTCAGTACTTC

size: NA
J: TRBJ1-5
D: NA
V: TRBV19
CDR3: CASTHGGGRGEPQHF
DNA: TGTGCCAGCACCCATGGCGGGGGGCGAGGAGAGCCCCAGCATTTT

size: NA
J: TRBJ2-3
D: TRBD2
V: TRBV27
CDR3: CASSLGLALTDTQYF
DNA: TGTGCCAGCAGTCTAGGACTAGCCCTCACAGATACGCAGTATTTT

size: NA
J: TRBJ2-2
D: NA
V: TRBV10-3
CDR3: CAILSTQINTGELFF
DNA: TGTGCCATCCTATCTACTCAAATTAACACCGGGGAGCTGTTTTTT

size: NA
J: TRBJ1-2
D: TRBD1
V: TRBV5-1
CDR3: CASSSEPPGRGDYGYTF
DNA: TGCGCCAGCAGCTCCGAGCCCCCGGGCAGGGGGGATTATGGCTACACCTTC

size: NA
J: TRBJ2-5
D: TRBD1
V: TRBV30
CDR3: CAWSPTGAETQYF
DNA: TGTGCCTGGAGTCCGACAGGGGCAGAGACCCAGTACTTC

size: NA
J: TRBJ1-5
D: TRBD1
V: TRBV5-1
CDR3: CASSWTGVNQPQHF
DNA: TGCGCCAGCAGCTGGACAGGGGTCAATCAGCCCCAGCATTTT